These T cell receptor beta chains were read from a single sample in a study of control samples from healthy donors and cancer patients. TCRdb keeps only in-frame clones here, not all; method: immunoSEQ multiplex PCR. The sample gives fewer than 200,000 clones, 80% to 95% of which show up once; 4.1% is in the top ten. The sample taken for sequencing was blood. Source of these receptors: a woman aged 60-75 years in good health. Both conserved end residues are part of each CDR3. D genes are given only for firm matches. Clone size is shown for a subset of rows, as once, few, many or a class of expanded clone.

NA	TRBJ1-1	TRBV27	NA	TGTGCCAGCAGTCTACAGTACATGAACACTGAAGCTTTCTTT	CASSLQYMNTEAFF
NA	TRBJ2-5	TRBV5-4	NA	TGTGCCAGCAGCTTTAGAAGGGATCAAGAGACCCAGTACTTC	CASSFRRDQETQYF
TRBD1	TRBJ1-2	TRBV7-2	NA	TGTGCCAGCAGCTTGGAATTCCGGGACAGGGGCGGCTACACCTTC	CASSLEFRDRGGYTF
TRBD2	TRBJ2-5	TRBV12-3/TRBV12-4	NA	TGTGCCAGCAGTTTTGCGGGGGAAGAGACCCAGTACTTC	CASSFAGEETQYF
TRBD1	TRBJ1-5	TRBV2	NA	TGTGCCAGCAGTGAAGCGCTCCGGGACAGGGGAAGATGGAGCAATCAGCCCCAGCATTTT	CASSEALRDRGRWSNQPQHF
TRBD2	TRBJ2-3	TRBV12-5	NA	TGTGCTAGTGGCCCAGGGTGGCGGGGGGTCACAGATACGCAGTATTTT	CASGPGWRGVTDTQYF
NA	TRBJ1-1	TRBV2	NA	TGTGCCAGCGTAAGGAGCACTGAAGCTTTCTTT	CASVRSTEAFF
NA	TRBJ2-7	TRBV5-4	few	TGTGCCAGCAGGGGACCTAAGGGCTACGAGCAGTACTTC	CASRGPKGYEQYF
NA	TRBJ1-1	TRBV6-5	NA	TGTGCCAGCAGTTACCTTGACAGCAACACTGAAGCTTTCTTT	CASSYLDSNTEAFF
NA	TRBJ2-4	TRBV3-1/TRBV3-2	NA	TGTGCCAGCAGCCAAGTAGGAAACATTCAGTACTTC	CASSQVGNIQYF
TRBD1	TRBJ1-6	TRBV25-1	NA	TGTGCCAGCAGTGAGGCCCCGGGACAGGGAAGGACGGGTTCACCCCTCCACTTT	CASSEAPGQGRTGSPLHF
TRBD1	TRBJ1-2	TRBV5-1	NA	TGCGCCAGCAGCTTAACGACAGGGGAGGACTATGGCTACACCTTC	CASSLTTGEDYGYTF
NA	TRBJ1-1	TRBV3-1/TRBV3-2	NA	TGTGCCAGCAGCCCCCTAGGTACGGTCAGGGGCGCAGCCGCTGAAGCTTTCTTT	CASSPLGTVRGAAAEAFF
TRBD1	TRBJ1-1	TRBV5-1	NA	TGCGCCAGCAGCCGTGGACCCCGGGACAGTGAAGCTTTCTTT	CASSRGPRDSEAFF
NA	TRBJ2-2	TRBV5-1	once	TGCGCCAGCTTGGCGGGGGAGCTGTTTTTT	CASLAGELFF
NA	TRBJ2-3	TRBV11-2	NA	TGTGCCAGCAGCTTAGACCGCTTGGATACGCAGTATTTT	CASSLDRLDTQYF
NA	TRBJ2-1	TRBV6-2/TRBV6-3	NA	TGTGCCAGCAGTCCGAGGGTGTATGGGGACAATGAGCAGTTCTTC	CASSPRVYGDNEQFF
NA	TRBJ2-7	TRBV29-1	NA	TGCAGCGTTGTACTTTCTCAGCGATCTGGGGTTAGGGGGTCCTACGAGCAGTACTTC	CSVVLSQRSGVRGSYEQYF
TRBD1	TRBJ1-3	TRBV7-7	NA	TGTGCTAGCAGCTTAGGTATTTTTCGGGACAGGGGACGAAACACCATATATTTT	CASSLGIFRDRGRNTIYF